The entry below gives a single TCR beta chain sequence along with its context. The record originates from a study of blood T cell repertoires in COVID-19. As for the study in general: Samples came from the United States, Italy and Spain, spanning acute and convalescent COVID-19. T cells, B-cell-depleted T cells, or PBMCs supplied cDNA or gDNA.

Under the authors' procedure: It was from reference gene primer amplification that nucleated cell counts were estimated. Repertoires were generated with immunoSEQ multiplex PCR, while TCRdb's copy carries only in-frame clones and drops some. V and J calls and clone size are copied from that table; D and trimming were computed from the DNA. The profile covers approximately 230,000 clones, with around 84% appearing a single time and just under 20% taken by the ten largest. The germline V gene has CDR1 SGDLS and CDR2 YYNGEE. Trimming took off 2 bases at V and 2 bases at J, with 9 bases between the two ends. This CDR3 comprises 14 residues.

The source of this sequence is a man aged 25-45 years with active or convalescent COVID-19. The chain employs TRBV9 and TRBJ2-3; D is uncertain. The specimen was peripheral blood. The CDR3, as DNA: TGTGCCAGCAGCGTTGGCACCTCCACAGATACGCAGTATTTT. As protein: CASSVGTSTDTQYF.